Listed below are T cell receptor beta chains from one sample, sequenced in a study of regulatory T cells in long-lasting Graves disease. TCRdb reanalysed the multiplex PCR reads using MiXCR and keeps one entry per CDR3 protein. The profile shows under 300,000 distinct CDR3 sequences, over 20% of them singletons. The sample in question was peripheral blood mononuclear cells (PBMCs), obtained at new diagnosis, from a patient treated with antithyroid drugs. The receptors were sampled from a female donor with Graves disease. Each CDR3 is given without its conserved first and last residue. Fields, in order: V gene, clone size, CDR3 protein. Not all rows give a size; the values are once, few, many and, for expanded clones, a class.

TRBV10-2	many	ASSESRGLGEQY
TRBV7-2	many	ASSPDGSQNYGYT
TRBV6-1	few	ASRAGLAGGVNEQF
TRBV20-1	-	STPTGGLYGYT
TRBV5-4	few	ASSLPPGQNNSPLH
TRBV2	-	ASRGGTNEKLF
TRBV11-3	many	ASSLIGVNTEAF
TRBV19	many	ASSRTQIPGREQY
TRBV20-1	many	SASRGNMNTEAF
TRBV7-2	many	ASSPRVRTGTYEQY
TRBV24-1	-	ATSDSAEGLAASYNEQF
TRBV7-3	many	ASSDTLAGGPIGEQF
TRBV7-2	many	ASSLVGQGTGELF
TRBV20-1	many	SARTSGGAADTQY
TRBV5-1	few	ASTLSPDYWRPQH
TRBV7-9	many	ASSYLGPGGGYT
TRBV20-1	-	SAAQVRDTQY
TRBV7-2	many	ASSLVFAATSTDTQY
TRBV7-3	many	ASSLRPRTSGTADTQY
TRBV7-3	-	ASSPRTSGGPYEQY
TRBV20-1	-	SASTHQGAGETQY
TRBV7-2	-	ASRKTWTGDTGGLF
TRBV13	many	ASSWGTSGRNEQY
TRBV4-3	many	ASSQELRDRQF
TRBV5-1	many	ASSREGSGASGEQF
TRBV20-1	many	SVLYRGPDTQY
TRBV7-9	many	ASSSTGATKNIQY
TRBV9	many	ASSVEDRNYGYT
TRBV20-1	many	SARDPTGGIYTEAF
TRBV28	many	ASSLSPKRERDTGELF
TRBV7-9	-	ASSPGTGHNQPQH
TRBV6-1	few	ASSGRGHEGGELF
TRBV7-2	many	ASSSYDSLYGYT
TRBV10-3	-	ATGTGISNQPQH
TRBV2	many	ASSEGRTNTEAF
TRBV20-1	many	SAPSLAGGYNEQF
TRBV29-1	many	SDAPGREEPQH
TRBV3-1	many	ASSQYNSPLH
TRBV5-1	few	ASSGGQGARTEAF
TRBV20-1	many	SARDPDRDAYNEQF
TRBV4-1	-	ASSQDPLRATGNTIY
TRBV12-5	many	ASGKTSGTQY
TRBV6-1	many	ASRTGQGDGYT
TRBV6-1	many	ASSDTGLSYNEQF
TRBV12-3/TRBV12-4	many	ASRYTGLNQPQH